These T cell receptor beta chains were read from a single sample in a study of technical replicates of blood from a few donors. Libraries were prepared by immunoSEQ multiplex PCR; TCRdb keeps only in-frame clonotypes and omits some of them. There are approximately 70,000 clones in the sample; around nine tenths occur only once, and roughly 0.36% lies in the top ten. The sample was T cells isolated from PBMCs. The receptor source for this set is a human donor in good health. Both conserved end residues are part of each CDR3. The D gene is left open where the match is weak. The size of a clone is reported for some rows only, either as once, few or many, or as a class for expanded clones.

abundance | j_gene | v_gene | d_gene | CDR3nt | CDR3aa
- | TRBJ2-7 | TRBV7-2 | - | TGTGCCAGCATCATCGACATCCTCTCCTACGAGCAGTACTTC | CASIIDILSYEQYF
- | TRBJ1-1 | TRBV11-3 | - | TGTGCCAGCAGCTTCCAGGAGGGAGTCAACACTGAAGCTTTCTTT | CASSFQEGVNTEAFF
once | TRBJ2-1 | TRBV7-9 | - | TGTGCCAGCAGTTTAGGCGGGGATCAGTTCTTC | CASSLGGDQFF
once | TRBJ2-6 | TRBV4-2 | TRBD2 | TGTGCCAGCAGCCAAGATCACCTAGCGGGAGGTTCTGGGGCCAACGTCCTGACTTTC | CASSQDHLAGGSGANVLTF
- | TRBJ1-5 | TRBV7-2 | TRBD1 | TGTGCCAGCAGCTTGGGACAGACTCATCAGCCCCAGCATTTT | CASSLGQTHQPQHF
- | TRBJ1-2 | TRBV6-5 | - | TGTGCCAGCTCCTTGTCGGGGTTCGATGGCTACACCTTC | CASSLSGFDGYTF
- | TRBJ2-7 | TRBV6-1 | - | TGTGCCAGCAGTCCATTTAGCCACTACGAGCAGTACTTC | CASSPFSHYEQYF
- | TRBJ2-3 | TRBV7-2 | TRBD2 | TGTGCCAGCAGCCGAAGGAGGACTAGCGGGAGGGAAAACACAGATACGCAGTATTTT | CASSRRRTSGRENTDTQYF
- | TRBJ1-1 | TRBV5-4 | - | TGTGCCAGCAGCTTGATAGGGAGAAACACTGAAGCTTTCTTT | CASSLIGRNTEAFF
- | TRBJ2-5 | TRBV6-5 | - | TGTGCCAGCAGTTACGTGGACTCCAAAGAGACCCAGTACTTC | CASSYVDSKETQYF
- | TRBJ1-1 | TRBV5-8 | - | TGTGCCAGCAGCCTGACAGAGAACACTGAAGCTTTCTTT | CASSLTENTEAFF